These 18 T cell receptor beta chains came from one sample sequenced in a study of response to subunit inactivated influenza vaccine. TCRdb passed the RT-PCR reads through MiXCR, listing each CDR3 protein once. Altogether 650,000 to 800,000 distinct CDR3 sequences are present, around 14% being singletons, with the ten largest covering 5.5% to 7%. The sample consisted of PBMCs from blood, taken approximately 15 days before vaccination. The receptors stem from a man aged 50 to 60 who received an inactivated influenza vaccine.

This clonotype came up once. This chain uses TRBV7-2 with TRBJ1-2; D is possibly TRBD1 (5 bases). Deletions cut 5 bases from V and 1 base from J, with 11 bases between. This CDR3 contains 14 residues. Per germline, CDR1 SGHTA and CDR2 FQGNSA. The CDR3 nucleotides are TGTGCCAGCAGCCCCGATGGGGGTAACTATGGCTACACCTTC. This sequence encodes CASSPDGGNYGYTF.

V gene TRBV4-3 combines with J gene TRBJ2-1; 11 bases agree with TRBD2. Looked up from germline, CDR1 is LGHNA and CDR2 is YSLEER. Trimming removed 0 bases from V and 10 bases from J; junction bases left unmatched: 11. The CDR3 is made up of 17 amino acids. Here the CDR3 reads CASSQEITSGRMGEQFF. The CDR3 DNA reads as TGCGCCAGCAGCCAAGAAATCACTAGCGGGAGAATGGGCGAGCAGTTCTTC.

This rearrangement joins TRBV10-3 to TRBJ1-4; maybe TRBD1 (5 bases). Germline CDR1 reads ENHRY; CDR2 reads SYGVKD. CDR3 length equals 14 residues. Trimming cost V 10 bases and J 3 bases, with 15 bases left between them. The CDR3 reads CAKKGLVSNEKLFF. The DNA for the CDR3 is TGTGCCAAAAAGGGACTGGTGTCTAATGAAAAACTGTTTTTT.

This clonotype has only a few counts. CDR3 protein: CSARVDSSYNSPLHF. The CDR3, as DNA: TGCAGTGCTAGAGTGGACAGCTCCTATAATTCACCCCTCCACTTT. J is TRBJ1-6 and V is TRBV20-1; D is possibly TRBD1 (6 bases). The germline V gene has CDR1 DFQATT and CDR2 SNEGSKA (reference sequence). The CDR3 runs 15 residues. The V gene lost 1 base and the J gene lost 0 bases, with 7 bases spanning the gap.

The rearrangement joins TRBV4-2 to TRBJ1-6; unclear D gene. With 0 bases removed from V and 7 bases from J, the gap between germline ends came to 13 bases. Germline values: CDR1 LGHNA, CDR2 YNFKEQ. The CDR3 length is 16 residues. CDR3 sequence reads: CASSQEAGKRNSPLHF. CDR3 nucleotides: TGTGCCAGCAGCCAAGAAGCGGGGAAGAGGAATTCACCCCTCCACTTT.

This sequence joins TRBV28 and TRBJ2-6; D might be TRBD1 (6 bases). The CDR3 totals 18 residues. V shed 5 bases and J shed 0 bases, with 17 bases lying between them. From germline, CDR1 is MDHEN and CDR2 SYDVKM. The CDR3 nucleotides read TGTGCCAGCAGTGAAACGCAGGGGTGGGGCTCTGGGGCCAACGTCCTGACTTTC. As protein: CASSETQGWGSGANVLTF.

This clonotype was picked up a small number of times. The chain has TRBV6-1 and TRBJ2-5, with TRBD2 identical over 13 bases. V was clipped by 8 bases and J by 6 bases; unmatched bases: 6. There are 14 residues in the CDR3. The germline gives CDR1 MNHNS, CDR2 SASEGT. DNA for the CDR3: TGTGCCAGCTCCGGGACTAGCGGGGCACAGACCCAGTACTTC. It yields the protein CASSGTSGAQTQYF.

This clonotype was observed a few times. This chain uses TRBV6-1 with TRBJ2-7; weak D call: TRBD1 (6 bases). V shed 3 bases and J shed 7 bases, with 19 bases lying between them. Looked up from germline, CDR1 is MNHNS and CDR2 is SASEGT. CDR3 length: 15 amino acids. The CDR3 coding sequence is TGTGCCAGCAGTGATTTGGACAGCCGAATATCAGAGCAGTACTTC. It codes for CASSDLDSRISEQYF.

This clonotype was seen a few times. The V call is TRBV5-4, the J call TRBJ2-4; 9 bases align to TRBD1. V lost 4 bases and J lost 1; bases outside the gene matches: 6. This CDR3 is 16 amino acids long. CDR1 SGHNT and CDR2 YYREEE come from the germline V gene (reference sequence). The CDR3: CASSPNRGLAKNIQYF. For the CDR3, the DNA is TGTGCCAGCAGCCCAAACAGGGGGCTGGCCAAAAACATTCAGTACTTC.

This clonotype showed up just a few times. The rearrangement links TRBV20-1 to TRBJ2-2; TRBD2 might be the D (5 bases). The CDR3 spans 15 residues. V lost 3 bases and J lost 1, with 12 bases in between. The germline V gene encodes CDR1 DFQATT and CDR2 SNEGSKA (reference sequence). CDR3 region: CSASPIGVNTGELFF. DNA for the CDR3: TGCAGTGCTAGTCCAATCGGGGTGAACACCGGGGAGCTGTTTTTT.

This clonotype was counted only a few times. V gene TRBV12-3 or TRBV12-4 combines with J gene TRBJ2-7; tentatively, D is TRBD1 (6 bases). Trimming removed 5 bases at V and 0 bases at J, with 8 bases between. The CDR3 is 13 residues long. This chain's CDR3 is CASSMGHSYEQYF. DNA for the CDR3: TGTGCCAGCAGTATGGGACACTCCTACGAGCAGTACTTC.

This clonotype was observed many times. This rearrangement joins TRBV2 to TRBJ2-7; unclear D gene. The V end lost 2 bases, the J end lost 2 bases, and 10 bases lay between the germline ends. From germline, CDR1 is SNHLY and CDR2 FYNNEI. This CDR3 is 14 amino acids long. The CDR3 loop is CASSETRTPYEQYF. As DNA, the CDR3 is TGTGCCAGCAGTGAAACCAGAACTCCCTACGAGCAGTACTTC. Together with reference TRBV2 and TRBJ2-7, the CDR3 gives the full variable domain: EPEVTQTPSHQVTQMGQEVILRCVPISNHLYFYWYRQILGQKVEFLVSFYNNEISEKSEIFDDQFSVERPDGSNFTLKIRSTKLEDSAMYFCASSETRTPYEQYFGPGTRLTVT.

The chain has TRBV6-2 or TRBV6-3 and TRBJ1-5; 10 positions match TRBD1. This CDR3 comprises 18 residues. Germline V gene data show CDR1 as MNHEY and CDR2 as SVGEGT. V lost 2 bases and J lost 4; bases outside the gene matches: 11. CDR3 sequence (DNA): TGTGCCAGCAGTTACAAACCGAGGGACAGGGGTAAGAATCAGCCCCAGCATTTT. Amino acid sequence: CASSYKPRDRGKNQPQHF.

This clonotype was detected a few times. V and J are TRBV28 and TRBJ1-6; possibly TRBD1 for D (5 bases). Germline values: CDR1 MDHEN, CDR2 SYDVKM. The CDR3 is 17 amino acids. The germline V and J ends were trimmed by 5 bases and 4 bases, with 18 bases remaining between them. Here the CDR3 DNA reads TGTGCCAGCAGTCTCCCGGGACGTACGATGTATAATTCACCCCTCCACTTT. Amino acids: CASSLPGRTMYNSPLHF.

This clonotype was seen only a few times. The chain carries TRBV2 and TRBJ2-1; possible D gene TRBD1, 6 bases. Germline CDR1 and CDR2: SNHLY and FYNNEI. The CDR3 totals 14 residues. V lost 5 bases to trimming and J lost 7 bases, with 15 bases between them. DNA for the CDR3: TGTGCCAGCAGTTCGGTCCAGGGGTTGAATGAGCAGTTCTTC. Amino acid sequence: CASSSVQGLNEQFF. Drawing the rest from reference TRBV2 and TRBJ2-1, the complete variable domain is EPEVTQTPSHQVTQMGQEVILRCVPISNHLYFYWYRQILGQKVEFLVSFYNNEISEKSEIFDDQFSVERPDGSNFTLKIRSTKLEDSAMYFCASSSVQGLNEQFFGPGTRLTVL.

The chain has TRBV10-3 and TRBJ2-7; D possibly corresponds to TRBD2 (5 bases). Trimming cost V 0 bases and J 6 bases, with 15 bases left between them. From germline, CDR1 is ENHRY and CDR2 SYGVKD. This CDR3 has 15 amino acids. This CDR3 is CAISESIDGDGEQYF. In DNA, the CDR3 is TGTGCCATCAGTGAGTCGATCGACGGGGATGGCGAGCAGTACTTC.

This clonotype was seen a few times. The chain uses TRBV28 and TRBJ2-7; D is tentatively TRBD1 or TRBD2 (7 bases each). Germline values: CDR1 MDHEN, CDR2 SYDVKM. The germline V and J ends were trimmed by 4 bases and 6 bases, with 16 bases remaining between them. This CDR3 is built from 14 residues. The CDR3 loop is CASSWEGASGEQYF. The CDR3 DNA reads TGTGCCAGCAGTTGGGAGGGGGCTTCGGGCGAGCAGTACTTC.

This clonotype was seen repeatedly, ten times or more. The V gene is TRBV29-1, the J gene TRBJ2-7, with TRBD2 as a possible D gene (5 bases). Germline CDR1 reads SQVTM; CDR2 reads ANQGSEA. The V end was cut by 5 bases, the J end by 3 bases, with 11 bases between. This CDR3 region has 12 residues. CDR3 DNA sequence: TGCAGCGTTTTAGGGAGTGACTACGAGCAGTACTTC. It translates to CSVLGSDYEQYF.